The 10 T cell receptor beta chains below were found in one sample sequenced in a study of cytomegalovirus exposure and HLA in healthy donors. The PCR used 60 Vbeta and 13 Jbeta primers. The assay was immunoSEQ multiplex PCR, and TCRdb's table has in-frame clones only and misses some. The top ten clones hold 3.5% to 5% of a sample with 150,000 to 200,000 clones, approximately 79% of them seen once. Sequencing was done on a sample of PBMCs. The receptors come from a woman aged 30 to 39 in good health and CMV-seropositive.

This sequence joins TRBV7-8 and TRBJ1-3; no clear D. The CDR3 runs 16 residues. CDR1 and CDR2 (germline): SGHVS, FQNEAQ. V shed 0 bases and J shed 0 bases, with 9 bases lying between them. The CDR3 is CASSLALSISGNTIYF. The CDR3 region has the DNA TGTGCCAGCAGCTTAGCATTGTCCATCTCTGGAAACACCATATATTTT.

The chain uses TRBV4-3 and TRBJ1-2; D gene unclear. Germline V gives CDR1 LGHNA, CDR2 YSLEER. The CDR3 is 16 amino acids. Trimming took off 4 bases at V and 3 bases at J, with 18 bases between the two ends. CDR3 nucleotides: TGCGCCAGCAGCCCTCAGGCTGGGCCCCCCGACTATGGCTACACCTTC. Encoded protein: CASSPQAGPPDYGYTF.

The chain couples TRBV29-1 to TRBJ2-1; 9 bases fit TRBD1. Germline CDR1 is SQVTM and CDR2 is ANQGSEA. Losses at the gene ends were 6 bases for V and 3 bases for J; bases not matched to a gene: 9. This CDR3 has 15 amino acids. CDR3 sequence (DNA): TGCAGCGTAACCGGGACAGGGATCCACTACAATGAGCAGTTCTTC. It yields the protein CSVTGTGIHYNEQFF.

The rearrangement uses TRBV14 and TRBJ2-5; possibly TRBD2 for D (5 bases). V was trimmed by 1 base and J by 2 bases, leaving 17 bases between them. CDR1 is SGHDN and CDR2 is FVKESK in the germline V gene. This CDR3 comprises 17 residues. The CDR3 region has the DNA TGTGCCAGCAGCCAAGGAGGGTTTAGCGCCATACAAGAGACCCAGTACTTC. The encoded protein is CASSQGGFSAIQETQYF.

The gene calls are TRBV10-2 and TRBJ2-7; TRBD1 aligns across 10 bases. Germline V lookup: CDR1 WSHSY, CDR2 SAAADI. The V segment lost 7 bases and the J segment 3 bases; nucleotides outside the gene matches: 3. The CDR3 is made up of 13 amino acids. CDR3 DNA: TGCGCCAGCACCGGACAGGGGGTCTACGAGCAGTACTTC. It is translated as CASTGQGVYEQYF.

Notes on this clone: The sample carries other DNA sequences with the same CDR3. The chain is built from TRBV5-6 and TRBJ2-7, with 7 nucleotides matching TRBD1. CDR3 length: 14 amino acids. V lost 0 bases, J lost 1 base, and 1 base stayed unmatched. CDR1 SGHDT and CDR2 YYEEEE come from the germline V gene. The CDR3 loop reads CASSLGQGSYEQYF. The CDR3 nucleotides read TGTGCCAGCAGCTTGGGACAGGGATCCTACGAGCAGTACTTC.

J is TRBJ2-7 and V is TRBV7-2; D possibly corresponds to TRBD2 (5 bases). The CDR3 length is 16 residues. Between the trimmed V and J ends, which lost 4 bases and 4 bases, there was a span of 20 bases. The germline V gene encodes CDR1 SGHTA and CDR2 FQGNSA. The CDR3 loop reads CASSSGGTRVGYEQYF. The CDR3 DNA is TGTGCCAGCAGCTCCGGAGGAACTAGGGTTGGGTACGAGCAGTACTTC.

The gene calls are TRBV6-5 and TRBJ2-7; possible D gene TRBD1, 5 bases. V was clipped by 6 bases and J by 5 bases, with 11 bases between them. This CDR3 has 12 amino acids. Germline-derived CDR1 and CDR2 are MNHEY and SVGAGI. CDR3 sequence: CASSPGADEQYF. The CDR3, as DNA: TGTGCCAGCAGCCCTGGGGCGGACGAGCAGTACTTC.

The genes are TRBV18 and TRBJ1-2; unclear D gene. The CDR3 contains 14 residues. Germline V gives CDR1 KGHSH, CDR2 LQKENI. Between the trimmed V and J ends, which lost 2 bases and 0 bases, there was a span of 7 bases. The DNA of the CDR3 is TGTGCCAGCTCACCAAATAGAGCTAACTATGGCTACACCTTC. Its translation is CASSPNRANYGYTF.

The chain joins TRBV7-9 to TRBJ1-5, with D unresolved. The CDR3 has 17 residues. Germline CDR1 and CDR2: SEHNR and FQNEAQ (reference sequence). Trimming took 4 bases from V and 0 from J, leaving 16 bases between them. The CDR3 bases are TGTGCCAGCAGCTCCCCTGAGGGCTGGAATAGCAATCAGCCCCAGCATTTT. The encoded protein is CASSSPEGWNSNQPQHF.